This TCR beta chain was captured in a study of T cells after posttransplantation cyclophosphamide. General study points: After PTCy, TRB diversity resembled that of CNI/methotrexate controls. Donor CD8+ memory clones often dominated recipient blood repertoires at later times.

Concerning this clone: Its antigen is undetermined.

The data were produced by immunoSEQ multiplex PCR, yet TCRdb's version contains in-frame clones alone and is incomplete. The sample lists roughly 4,000 clones, around 62% occurring once. On the day of bone marrow donation, the related graft donor provided peripheral blood. The TCR comes from a man in his thirties or forties in good health and a related stem cell transplant donor. The sequenced sample consisted of memory CD8+ T cells sorted from blood.

CDR3 in amino acids: CASSQGTGEVGNTIYF. CDR3 DNA: TGTGCCAGCAGCCAAGGGACAGGGGAGGTTGGAAACACCATATATTTT. This rearrangement joins TRBV7-9 to TRBJ1-3; 10 nucleotides agree with TRBD1. Germline CDR1 and CDR2: SEHNR and FQNEAQ (reference sequence). This CDR3 has 16 amino acids. Trimming cost V 5 bases and J 3 bases; bases outside gene matches: 7.